Presented here are 31 T cell receptor beta chains from one specimen sequenced in a study of blood T cells in healthy people across ages. Primers used in a second PCR of about 7 to 12 cycles were a sample-barcoded 5' primer and a J-beta primer mix. In TCRdb, the 5' RACE reads were re-called with MiXCR into one record per CDR3 protein. This sample has 920,000 or so distinct CDR3 sequences, with 35% to 50% found just once. The specimen was blood. These receptors were obtained from a woman aged 60-75 years in good health.

The V call is TRBV9, the J call TRBJ2-1; D is unresolved. CDR1 SGDLS and CDR2 YYNGEE come from the germline V gene. V lost 0 bases and J 8 bases, leaving 12 bases between the germline ends. The CDR3 runs to 14 residues. The CDR3 reads CASSVDTLIYEQFF. The CDR3 nucleotides are TGTGCCAGCAGCGTAGACACTTTAATATATGAGCAGTTCTTC.

This clonotype came up once. The V gene is TRBV13, the J gene TRBJ2-7; no reliable D call. V shed 3 bases and J shed 3 bases, with 12 bases lying between them. CDR3 length: 14 amino acids. Germline CDR1 is PRHDT and CDR2 is FYEKMQ (reference sequence). The CDR3 coding sequence is TGTGCCAGCAGCTTCAGTACCGAAGGCTACGAGCAGTACTTC. Protein: CASSFSTEGYEQYF.

This clonotype has only a few counts. A much larger clone is a single base away; this may be a read error. The rearrangement joins TRBV27 to TRBJ2-1; D uncertain. The last part of the DNA fits TRBJ2-7 better; the J call may be wrong. This CDR3 spans 12 amino acids. In germline, CDR1 is MNHEY, CDR2 SMNVEV (reference sequence). The CDR3 coding sequence is TGTGCCAGCAGTTCCGGATACAATGAGCAGTACTTC. Protein product: CASSSGYNEQYF.

The V call is TRBV29-1, the J call TRBJ2-3; D gene unclear. V gave up 3 bases and J gave up 4 bases, with 8 bases separating them. Germline CDR1 is SQVTM and CDR2 is ANQGSEA. This CDR3 is built from 12 residues. CDR3 DNA sequence: TGCAGCGTTGAGATAGGCGCAGATACGCAGTATTTT. Its protein product is CSVEIGADTQYF.

The V gene is TRBV5-1, the J gene TRBJ1-2; the D gene is possibly TRBD1 (5 bases). The germline V gene encodes CDR1 SGHRS and CDR2 YFSETQ. The CDR3 sequence is 13 residues long. Trimming took 4 bases from V and 4 from J, leaving 11 bases between them. The DNA for the CDR3 is TGCGCCAGCAGCGAGGGACGGCCCTATGGCTACACCTTC. It yields the protein CASSEGRPYGYTF.

This clonotype showed up many times. The chain uses TRBV4-1 and TRBJ2-7; D is undetermined. V was clipped by 0 bases and J by 2 bases, with 14 bases between them. In germline, CDR1 is MGHRA, CDR2 YSYEKL. The CDR3 spans 16 residues. DNA for the CDR3: TGCGCCAGCAGCCAAGATCTCTGGACGGATACCTACGAGCAGTACTTC. Its protein product is CASSQDLWTDTYEQYF.

The chain joins TRBV10-3 to TRBJ1-2; TRBD1 agrees at 7 bases. This CDR3 is built from 14 residues. Germline-derived CDR1 and CDR2 are ENHRY and SYGVKD. V lost 8 bases to trimming and J lost 6 bases; unmatched junction nucleotides: 12. The CDR3 loop is CAIATVTGTDGYTF. The CDR3 nucleotides read TGTGCCATCGCAACAGTCACCGGGACAGATGGCTACACCTTC.

The rearrangement uses TRBV20-1 and TRBJ2-3, with 9 nucleotides matching TRBD2. The CDR3 is 15 amino acids. Germline assignment: CDR1 DFQATT and CDR2 SNEGSKA (reference sequence). Trimming removed 0 bases from V and 3 bases from J; junction bases left unmatched: 4. The CDR3 loop is CSARDAGGSTDTQYF. The CDR3 nucleotides are TGCAGTGCTAGAGATGCGGGAGGGAGTACAGATACGCAGTATTTT.

This chain joins TRBV20-1 and TRBJ2-1, with D perhaps TRBD2 (6 bases). Trimming pared 3 bases from V and 5 bases from J, leaving 11 bases between. Germline values: CDR1 DFQATT, CDR2 SNEGSKA (reference sequence). The CDR3 contains 13 residues. CDR3 nucleotides: TGCAGTGCTAGCGGGAGCAGGGACAATGAGCAGTTCTTC. As protein: CSASGSRDNEQFF.

This chain connects TRBV2 to TRBJ1-2, with 12 positions matching TRBD1. Germline V CDR1 and CDR2: SNHLY, FYNNEI. This CDR3 spans 15 amino acids. J was trimmed by 5 bases and V by 7 bases; bases with no gene match: 8. This CDR3 is CASTVGTGGLYGYTF. Here the CDR3 DNA reads TGTGCCAGCACTGTGGGGACAGGGGGCTTGTATGGCTACACCTTC.

This clonotype was seen a few times. The chain has TRBV6-2 or TRBV6-3 and TRBJ1-2; TRBD1 is a possible D gene (6 bases). Trimming pared 2 bases from V and 8 bases from J, leaving 15 bases between. The germline CDR1 and CDR2 sequences are MNHEY and SVGEGT. The CDR3 extends over 14 amino acids. As DNA, the CDR3 is TGTGCCAGCAGTTACGCGACAGGACGATACGGCTACACCTTC. Its translation is CASSYATGRYGYTF.

The gene calls are TRBV20-1 and TRBJ2-1; TRBD2 aligns across 11 bases. The CDR3 runs to 17 residues. Germline CDR1 and CDR2: DFQATT and SNEGSKA (reference sequence). V trimming: 5 bases; J trimming: 5 bases; junction bases outside the gene matches: 14. The CDR3 DNA follows: TGCAGTGCTTCTACTAGCGGGAGAGTGTGGGTCCACAATGAGCAGTTCTTC. Translated, it gives CSASTSGRVWVHNEQFF.

The J gene is TRBJ2-1, the V gene TRBV2; 11 bases align to TRBD2. Trimming at V came to 0 bases and at J to 7 bases, leaving 2 bases not matched to a gene. The CDR3 loop spans 15 amino acids. CDR1 is SNHLY and CDR2 is FYNNEI in the germline V gene. CDR3 region: CASSEAGTSGNEQFF. The DNA of the CDR3 is TGTGCCAGCAGTGAAGCAGGGACTAGCGGTAATGAGCAGTTCTTC.

V and J are TRBV3-1 and TRBJ2-7, with TRBD2 matching 7 bases. V dropped 1 base and J dropped 5; count of bases not matched to a gene: 8. The germline gives CDR1 LGHDT, CDR2 YNNKEL (reference sequence). The CDR3 has 15 amino acids. CDR3 loop: CASSQGRTSPHEQYF. CDR3 DNA sequence: TGTGCCAGCAGCCAAGGACGGACTAGTCCCCACGAGCAGTACTTC.

CDR3 amino acids: CASRAGLAGGIDEQFF. DNA of the CDR3: TGTGCCAGCAGGGCCGGACTAGCGGGAGGGATCGATGAGCAGTTCTTC. The rearrangement uses TRBV2 and TRBJ2-1, with TRBD2 matching 15 bases. CDR1 and CDR2 from the germline V gene are SNHLY and FYNNEI. Unmatched junction bases numbered 8, after V lost 6 bases and J lost 8 bases. There are 16 residues in the CDR3. The variable domain in full, completed from reference TRBV2 and TRBJ2-1, reads EPEVTQTPSHQVTQMGQEVILRCVPISNHLYFYWYRQILGQKVEFLVSFYNNEISEKSEIFDDQFSVERPDGSNFTLKIRSTKLEDSAMYFCASRAGLAGGIDEQFFGPGTRLTVL.

The chain couples TRBV5-6 to TRBJ2-1; D is possibly TRBD2 (5 bases). This CDR3 has 16 amino acids. V lost 4 bases and J 2 bases, leaving 16 bases between the germline ends. The germline CDR1 and CDR2 sequences are SGHDT and YYEEEE. CDR3 loop: CASSRRVNPAYNEQFF. The CDR3 coding sequence is TGTGCCAGCAGCCGGCGGGTTAACCCGGCCTACAATGAGCAGTTCTTC. The whole variable domain, remainder taken from reference TRBV5-6 and TRBJ2-1, is DAGVTQSPTHLIKTRGQQVTLRCSPKSGHDTVSWYQQALGQGPQFIFQYYEEEERQRGNFPDRFSGHQFPNYSSELNVNALLLGDSALYLCASSRRVNPAYNEQFFGPGTRLTVL.

The CDR3 is CASSPGGAPGSYEQYF. CDR3 in DNA: TGTGCCAGCAGCCCGGGAGGGGCCCCTGGATCCTACGAGCAGTACTTC. V is TRBV14 and J is TRBJ2-7; 8 bases line up with TRBD2. Trimming took 4 bases from V and 1 from J; bases not matched to a gene: 9. The length of the CDR3 is 16 residues. Germline values: CDR1 SGHDN, CDR2 FVKESK.

This chain connects TRBV6-5 to TRBJ1-1, with D perhaps matching TRBD1 (5 bases). Trimming left V 8 bases short and J 4 bases short, with 17 bases between. This CDR3 is 14 amino acids long. Germline V gives CDR1 MNHEY, CDR2 SVGAGI. The CDR3: CASRGGPAVTEAFF. The CDR3 DNA reads as TGTGCCAGCCGGGGCGGCCCCGCCGTCACTGAAGCTTTCTTT.

This clonotype was detected only once. The chain employs TRBV20-1 and TRBJ2-3, with TRBD2 matching 8 bases. The ends lost 2 bases at V and 11 bases at J; junction bases unmatched: 9. Germline V gene sequence: CDR1 DFQATT, CDR2 SNEGSKA (reference sequence). The CDR3 runs 13 residues. The CDR3: CSARLAGAIMQYF. CDR3 nucleotides: TGCAGTGCTAGACTAGCGGGCGCCATAATGCAGTATTTT.

This clonotype was seen just once. The rearrangement joins TRBV7-9 to TRBJ2-1; D might be TRBD2 (5 bases). The CDR3 totals 14 residues. Germline loops: CDR1 SEHNR, CDR2 FQNEAQ (reference sequence). V was pared by 4 bases and J by 10 bases, with 17 bases between. The CDR3 spells CASSSQGIRGEQFF. The CDR3, as DNA: TGTGCCAGCAGCTCACAAGGGATCCGCGGGGAGCAGTTCTTC.

This clonotype was seen a handful of times. The chain carries TRBV10-3 and TRBJ1-5; possible D gene TRBD1, 6 bases. V was clipped by 6 bases and J by 3 bases, with 15 bases between them. Germline V gives CDR1 ENHRY, CDR2 SYGVKD. The CDR3 is 15 residues long. The CDR3 bases are TGTGCCATCAGCCTACAGGGTGGGGTCAATCAGCCCCAGCATTTT. It codes for CAISLQGGVNQPQHF.

The chain uses TRBV20-1 and TRBJ2-5, with D possibly matching TRBD2 (6 bases). CDR1 is DFQATT, CDR2 SNEGSKA, per germline (reference sequence). Trimming left V 5 bases short and J 4 bases short, with 14 bases between. The CDR3 extends over 13 amino acids. The CDR3 coding sequence is TGCAGTGCTTCGGGAGACGGAATAGAGACCCAGTACTTC. Amino acid sequence: CSASGDGIETQYF.

The rearrangement links TRBV3-1 to TRBJ2-3; the D is unclear. This CDR3 is 15 amino acids long. V was clipped by 1 base and J by 2 bases, with 10 bases between them. From germline, CDR1 is LGHDT and CDR2 YNNKEL (reference sequence). The CDR3 spells CASSQGRLATDTQYF. CDR3 nucleotide sequence: TGTGCCAGCAGCCAAGGTCGCTTAGCCACAGATACGCAGTATTTT.

The rearrangement joins TRBV20-1 to TRBJ1-1; tentative D call: TRBD1 (6 bases). Between the trimmed V and J ends, which lost 2 bases and 10 bases, there was a span of 14 bases. The CDR3 sequence is 12 residues long. In germline, CDR1 is DFQATT, CDR2 SNEGSKA (reference sequence). The CDR3 DNA reads TGCAGTGCTAGATCGCAGGGGAGTGTAGCTTTCTTT. As protein: CSARSQGSVAFF.

The table lists this clonotype with a few counts. J is TRBJ1-4 and V is TRBV20-1, with unresolved D. There are 15 residues in the CDR3. Per germline, CDR1 DFQATT and CDR2 SNEGSKA (reference sequence). Trimming pared 0 bases from V and 7 bases from J, leaving 15 bases between. CDR3 DNA sequence: TGCAGTGCTAGAGATCTCGATCTCAAGGGTGAAAAACTGTTTTTT. Translating gives CSARDLDLKGEKLFF.

J is TRBJ2-7 and V is TRBV28; 11 bases line up with TRBD2. The CDR3 has 15 amino acids. The ends lost 8 bases at V and 2 bases at J; junction bases unmatched: 8. The germline V gene has CDR1 MDHEN and CDR2 SYDVKM. The CDR3, as DNA: TGTGCCAGCCTACTCGAGACTAGCGGGGCCTACGAGCAGTACTTC. This translates into CASLLETSGAYEQYF.

The V and J genes are TRBV9 and TRBJ2-1; the D gene is possibly TRBD1 (5 bases). CDR3 length: 16 residues. Germline CDR1 reads SGDLS; CDR2 reads YYNGEE. V gave up 6 bases and J gave up 0 bases, with 16 bases separating them. The CDR3 sequence is CASTLDSSHSYNEQFF. CDR3 DNA sequence: TGTGCCAGCACCCTAGACAGCAGTCACTCCTACAATGAGCAGTTCTTC.

This clonotype has at least ten counts. The chain recombines TRBV29-1 with TRBJ2-1; TRBD2 is a possible D gene (6 bases). The CDR3 consists of 13 residues. Germline V gives CDR1 SQVTM, CDR2 ANQGSEA. V was pared by 4 bases and J by 3 bases, with 10 bases between. The CDR3 coding sequence is TGCAGCGTTGTCACCGGGGGCTACAATGAGCAGTTCTTC. Amino acids: CSVVTGGYNEQFF.

This clonotype has at least ten counts. Written as DNA, the CDR3 is TGTGCCAGCAGCTTAATGGACGTCACTCGCCCATCGGAGCAGTTCTTC. Its protein product is CASSLMDVTRPSEQFF. The chain employs TRBV7-9 and TRBJ2-1, with D unresolved. The germline V gene encodes CDR1 SEHNR and CDR2 FQNEAQ (reference sequence). This CDR3 has 16 amino acids. Trimming removed 2 bases at V and 10 bases at J, with 21 bases between.

To note about this clonotype: A much bigger clone sits one base away, suggesting this may be a read error. The V call is TRBV12-3 or TRBV12-4, the J call TRBJ1-2; TRBD1 might be the D (6 bases). CDR3 length: 13 residues. The ends were cut back, 6 bases at V and 4 bases at J, with 12 bases in the middle. This chain's CDR3 is CASSQQGSYGYTF. CDR3 DNA: TGTGCCAGCAGCCAACAGGGTAGCTATGGCTACACCTTC.

This chain uses TRBV4-1 with TRBJ2-5, with 10 bases identical to TRBD1. The J call may be mistaken, given a closer DNA end match to TRBJ2-7. CDR3 size: 15 residues. CDR1 and CDR2 (germline): MGHRA, YSYEKL. CDR3 nucleotides: TGCGCCAGCAGCCAACCCGGGACAGGGGTGGGCGAGCAGTACTTC. Residues: CASSQPGTGVGEQYF.